The 27 T cell receptor beta chains below come from one sample, sequenced in a study of technical replicates of blood from several donors. TCRdb's table, derived via immunoSEQ multiplex PCR, lists solely in-frame clones and lacks some. The table records roughly 50,000 clones, 90% to 95% of them present only once. Sequenced input: PBMCs. Receptor source: a human donor in good health. Some clones in this sample may be carry-over from other donors' samples.

The chain employs TRBV30 and TRBJ1-2, with 7 bases lining up with TRBD1. The CDR3 covers 14 residues. After removal of 5 bases from V and 4 bases from J, the junction contained 10 bases not matched to a gene. Germline V gives CDR1 GTSNPN, CDR2 SVGIG (reference sequence). CDR3 sequence reads: CAWEGGQGGYGYTF. CDR3 sequence (DNA): TGTGCCTGGGAGGGGGGCCAGGGGGGCTATGGCTACACCTTC.

The chain links TRBV5-5 to TRBJ2-5, with unresolved D. The germline V gene has CDR1 SGHKS and CDR2 YYEKEE (reference sequence). The germline V and J ends were trimmed by 4 bases and 0 bases, with 4 bases remaining between them. The CDR3 sequence is 12 residues long. CDR3 bases: TGTGCCAGCAGCCAGTACCAAGAGACCCAGTACTTC. Translation gives CASSQYQETQYF.

This chain connects TRBV18 to TRBJ2-3, with D possibly being TRBD1 (6 bases). Germline CDR1 reads KGHSH; CDR2 reads LQKENI. CDR3 length equals 14 residues. Between the trimmed V and J ends, which lost 3 bases and 4 bases, there was a span of 11 bases. The CDR3 reads CASSPRQEADTQYF. In DNA, the CDR3 is TGTGCCAGCTCACCTCGACAGGAGGCAGATACGCAGTATTTT. Filled out from reference TRBV18 and TRBJ2-3, the complete variable domain reads NAGVMQNPRHLVRRRGQEARLRCSPMKGHSHVYWYRQLPEEGLKFMVYLQKENIIDESGMPKERFSAEFPKEGPSILRIQQVVRGDSAAYFCASSPRQEADTQYFGPGTRLTVL.

This clone was seen a single time. The chain uses TRBV4-3 and TRBJ2-1; 11 bases fit TRBD2. Per the germline V gene, CDR1 is LGHNA and CDR2 is YSLEER. V lost 2 bases and J lost 5; bases outside the gene matches: 5. CDR3 length: 16 amino acids. The CDR3 sequence is CASSQILAGGNNEQFF. As DNA, the CDR3 is TGCGCCAGCAGCCAAATTTTAGCGGGGGGGAACAATGAGCAGTTCTTC.

The chain joins TRBV20-1 to TRBJ2-7, with D tentatively TRBD2 (7 bases). CDR1 is DFQATT, CDR2 SNEGSKA, per germline (reference sequence). Trimming cost V 6 bases and J 2 bases, with 8 bases left between them. CDR3 length: 11 residues. CDR3 in amino acids: CSAGGPYEQYF. CDR3 DNA: TGCAGTGCCGGGGGGCCCTACGAGCAGTACTTC.

The chain links TRBV19 to TRBJ1-1; 10 positions match TRBD1. This CDR3 is 15 amino acids long. Looked up from germline, CDR1 is LNHDA and CDR2 is SQIVND (reference sequence). The V segment lost 5 bases and the J segment 3 bases; nucleotides outside the gene matches: 6. The CDR3 protein is CASSGAGTGDTEAFF. As DNA, the CDR3 is TGTGCCAGTAGTGGGGCCGGGACAGGGGACACTGAAGCTTTCTTT.

The V gene is TRBV27, the J gene TRBJ2-3, with 8 bases fitting TRBD1. Per the germline V gene, CDR1 is MNHEY and CDR2 is SMNVEV (reference sequence). The CDR3 sequence is 15 residues long. V trimming: 5 bases; J trimming: 1 base; junction bases outside the gene matches: 5. CDR3 DNA sequence: TGTGCCAGCAGTACGGACAGGGTTGGCACAGATACGCAGTATTTT. Its protein product is CASSTDRVGTDTQYF.

The chain links TRBV5-1 to TRBJ2-7; 10 bases agree with TRBD1. Trimming took 3 bases from V and 5 from J; bases not matched to a gene: 5. This CDR3 has 14 amino acids. Germline V gene sequence: CDR1 SGHRS, CDR2 YFSETQ. The DNA of the CDR3 is TGCGCCAGCAGCTCCGGGACAGGGGTCGACGAGCAGTACTTC. Translation: CASSSGTGVDEQYF. The whole variable domain, filled in from reference TRBV5-1 and TRBJ2-7, reads KAGVTQTPRYLIKTRGQQVTLSCSPISGHRSVSWYQQTPGQGLQFLFEYFSETQRNKGNFPGRFSGRQFSNSRSEMNVSTLELGDSALYLCASSSGTGVDEQYFGPGTRLTVT.

The chain combines TRBV12-5 with TRBJ1-2, with TRBD1 matching over 7 bases. The CDR3 spans 13 residues. V was pared by 2 bases and J by 7 bases, with 4 bases of the junction left unmatched. The germline CDR1 and CDR2 sequences are LGHNT and FRNRAP. CDR3 DNA sequence: TGTGCTAGTGGTTTGACCGACAGGGCTGGCTACACCTTC. It specifies CASGLTDRAGYTF.

This chain connects TRBV6-6 to TRBJ2-7; 10 positions agree with TRBD1. The CDR3 has 12 amino acids. With V trimmed by 9 bases and J by 6 bases, 5 bases remained unmatched. Germline V lookup: CDR1 MNHNY, CDR2 SVGAGI (reference sequence). The CDR3 DNA sequence: TGTGCCAGGGGACAGGGGCAGGGCGAGCAGTACTTC. Amino acids: CARGQGQGEQYF.

The chain couples TRBV7-9 to TRBJ2-1; a weak D match, TRBD2 (6 bases). With 7 bases removed from V and 11 bases from J, the gap between germline ends came to 15 bases. Germline assignment: CDR1 SEHNR and CDR2 FQNEAQ (reference sequence). The CDR3 runs 12 residues. DNA of the CDR3: TGTGCCAGCAACACTGGGAGGTTCCAGCAGTTCTTC. Amino acids: CASNTGRFQQFF.

The chain is built from TRBV4-3 and TRBJ2-3; a possible D gene is TRBD1 (5 bases). V gave up 4 bases and J gave up 6 bases, with 11 bases separating them. The CDR3 totals 13 residues. In germline, CDR1 is LGHNA, CDR2 YSLEER. The CDR3 spells CASSRDRQDTQYF. Here the CDR3 DNA reads TGCGCCAGCAGCCGCGACCGACAGGATACGCAGTATTTT.

This sequence joins TRBV4-2 and TRBJ1-5, with D hard to call. CDR1 LGHNA and CDR2 YNFKEQ come from the germline V gene. The CDR3 extends over 15 amino acids. With 0 bases removed from V and 5 bases from J, the gap between germline ends came to 11 bases. As DNA, the CDR3 is TGTGCCAGCAGCCAAGAAGTGGCCTTTTATCAGCCCCAGCATTTT. As protein: CASSQEVAFYQPQHF.

The gene calls are TRBV10-3 and TRBJ1-4; the match to TRBD1 covers 8 bases. The CDR3 covers 14 residues. Unmatched junction bases numbered 2, after V lost 5 bases and J lost 3 bases. Germline values: CDR1 ENHRY, CDR2 SYGVKD. CDR3 residues: CAISQQGANEKLFF. In nucleotides, the CDR3 is TGTGCCATCAGTCAACAGGGGGCTAATGAAAAACTGTTTTTT.

This CDR3 is CASTETRGIQYF. DNA of the CDR3: TGTGCCAGCACCGAAACCCGGGGCATTCAGTACTTC. V gene TRBV2 combines with J gene TRBJ2-4; maybe TRBD2 (5 bases). There are 12 residues in the CDR3. The V gene lost 7 bases and the J gene lost 9 bases, with 13 bases spanning the gap. Germline V gene lookup returns CDR1 SNHLY and CDR2 FYNNEI.

This chain links TRBV11-2 with TRBJ2-1, with 8 bases aligning to TRBD1. Germline-derived CDR1 and CDR2 are SGHAT and FQNNGV. The V gene end was trimmed by 6 bases and the J gene end by 1 base; junction bases not matched to a gene: 5. The CDR3 runs 15 residues. CDR3 coding DNA: TGTGCCAGCAGTTCTAACAGGGGGTCCTACAATGAGCAGTTCTTC. Translation: CASSSNRGSYNEQFF.

This sequence joins TRBV5-1 and TRBJ2-1; D unresolved. V was pared by 3 bases and J by 9 bases, with 16 bases between. Germline-derived CDR1 and CDR2 are SGHRS and YFSETQ. The CDR3 length is 14 residues. CDR3 nucleotides: TGCGCCAGCAGCTCCCAACCACCGGCTAGTGAGCAGTTCTTC. It yields the protein CASSSQPPASEQFF.

V usage is TRBV6-1 and J usage is TRBJ2-1, with no clear D. Germline V gives CDR1 MNHNS, CDR2 SASEGT. This CDR3 is built from 12 residues. V dropped 4 bases and J dropped 6 bases, with 7 bases sitting between them. DNA for the CDR3: TGTGCCAGCAGTGCCTTTAGCAATGAGCAGTTCTTC. Its translation is CASSAFSNEQFF.

The J gene is TRBJ1-1, the V gene TRBV29-1, with D maybe TRBD1 (5 bases). The CDR3 has 12 residues. The germline CDR1 and CDR2 sequences are SQVTM and ANQGSEA. The germline V and J ends were trimmed by 4 bases and 6 bases, with 12 bases remaining between them. As DNA, the CDR3 is TGCAGCGTTGTCCCCTTAGGGGCTGAAGCTTTCTTT. Amino acid sequence: CSVVPLGAEAFF.

The genes are TRBV18 and TRBJ2-5; a possible D gene is TRBD2 (6 bases). The V end lost 2 bases, the J end lost 4 bases, and 14 bases lay between the germline ends. CDR1 is KGHSH and CDR2 is LQKENI in the germline V gene. The CDR3 has 15 amino acids. DNA of the CDR3: TGTGCCAGCTCACCAAGTGTAGGGAGGAGAGAGACCCAGTACTTC. Protein sequence: CASSPSVGRRETQYF.

The J gene is TRBJ1-1, the V gene TRBV11-1; no clear D gene. The CDR3 runs 11 residues. Germline V gives CDR1 SGHAT, CDR2 FQDESV (reference sequence). Deletions cut 1 base from V and 10 bases from J, with 7 bases between. This CDR3 reads CASSLEEGAFF. CDR3 nucleotide sequence: TGTGCCAGCAGCTTAGAAGAGGGAGCTTTCTTT.

This chain joins TRBV6-5 and TRBJ2-7; a weak D match, TRBD2 (7 bases). Trimming pared 3 bases from V and 3 bases from J, leaving 15 bases between. The CDR3 has 15 residues. Germline CDR1 reads MNHEY; CDR2 reads SVGAGI. The DNA of the CDR3 is TGTGCCAGCAGTTATCGGGGAGGGGGGAACTACGAGCAGTACTTC. This codes for CASSYRGGGNYEQYF.

The chain joins TRBV4-2 to TRBJ2-2; TRBD2 aligns across 8 bases. This CDR3 comprises 13 residues. Looked up from germline, CDR1 is LGHNA and CDR2 is YNFKEQ. The V and J ends lost 4 bases and 7 bases, in that order; junction bases with no gene match: 2. CDR3 coding DNA: TGTGCCAGCAGCCCCAGCGGGGGCGGGGAGCTGTTTTTT. It codes for CASSPSGGGELFF.

The V and J genes are TRBV18 and TRBJ2-3; D possibly corresponds to TRBD2 (5 bases). Germline lookup yields CDR1 KGHSH and CDR2 LQKENI. The CDR3 is 14 residues long. Trimming left V 5 bases short and J 1 base short, with 10 bases between. The CDR3 DNA sequence: TGTGCCAGCTCAACATACGGGGGCACAGATACGCAGTATTTT. Protein: CASSTYGGTDTQYF.

CDR3 in amino acids: CASSYGGGTSGTQYF. In DNA, the CDR3 is TGTGCCAGCAGTTACGGGGGCGGCACATCGGGTACGCAGTATTTT. The chain links TRBV6-5 to TRBJ2-3; D is possibly TRBD1 (6 bases). CDR3 length equals 15 residues. The V end lost 2 bases, the J end lost 8 bases, and 17 bases lay between the germline ends. Germline lookup yields CDR1 MNHEY and CDR2 SVGAGI.

In DNA, the CDR3 is TGCGCCAGCAGCCAAGGAGTCAATTACGAGCAGTACTTC. It encodes CASSQGVNYEQYF. This chain links TRBV4-1 with TRBJ2-7; D is ambiguous. CDR1 and CDR2 (germline): MGHRA, YSYEKL. Trimming removed 1 base at V and 4 bases at J, with 8 bases between. The CDR3 is made up of 13 amino acids.

The CDR3 nucleotides are TGTGCCAGCAGTCCGGACAGGGATGAGGACATTCAGTACTTC. Protein sequence: CASSPDRDEDIQYF. The V gene is TRBV27, the J gene TRBJ2-4; 8 nucleotides agree with TRBD1. CDR1 is MNHEY, CDR2 SMNVEV, per germline (reference sequence). The V and J ends lost 5 bases and 8 bases, in that order; junction bases with no gene match: 8. The CDR3 totals 14 residues.